The text below deals with one T cell receptor beta chain. This record belongs to a study of cytomegalovirus exposure and HLA in healthy donors. The CDR3 is 12 amino acids. V was cut by 3 bases and J by 6 bases, with 9 bases left in between. Germline V CDR1 and CDR2: SNHLY, FYNNEI. The PCR was carried out with 60 Vbeta primers and 13 Jbeta primers. Sequenced by immunoSEQ multiplex PCR; TCRdb stores in-frame clones only, minus some. The sample holds about 63,000 clones, approximately 92% seen once. The chain carries TRBV2 and TRBJ2-7, with a tentative D call TRBD1 (5 bases). This receptor was identified in a woman aged 25 to 39 in good health and CMV-seropositive. Sequenced material: PBMCs. The CDR3 DNA is TGTGCCAGCAGTGACAGGGATGGCGAGCAGTACTTC. Protein: CASSDRDGEQYF.